What follows describes a single T cell receptor (beta chain). The data are from a study of technical replicates of blood from a handful of donors. V dropped 1 base and J dropped 6; count of bases not matched to a gene: 3. This CDR3 has 15 amino acids. CDR1 and CDR2 from the germline V gene are MGHRA and YSYEKL. Repertoires were generated with immunoSEQ multiplex PCR, while TCRdb's copy carries only in-frame clones and drops some. The data contain tens of thousands of clones, nearly 98% of them singletons. Sample: T cells isolated from PBMCs. This chain uses TRBV4-1 with TRBJ2-2; 9 nucleotides match TRBD2. The sequence derives from a human donor in good health. DNA of the CDR3: TGCGCCAGCAGCCAAGTCGAGCGGGGGGCCGGGGAGCTGTTTTTT. Its protein product is CASSQVERGAGELFF.